The clone carrying this T cell receptor beta chain was counted between two and nine times. Relying on iRepertoire HTBI primers and Arm-PCR of CDR3 regions, the team built TCR beta libraries. TCRdb re-derived calls from the multiplex PCR reads in MiXCR, one entry per CDR3 protein. This sample has hundreds of thousands of distinct CDR3 sequences, with more than 10% found just once. This sample is part of a study of regulatory T cells in long-lasting Graves disease. The sample's time point: newly diagnosed GD, antithyroid drugs for less than 3 months. Construction of the TCR library relied on RNA isolated from PBMCs. The same sample was also studied in work on T cells in Graves' hyperthyroidism and ophthalmopathy. In that study: The study used the HTBI primer set for a first-round RT-PCR of the TCR CDR3.

This TCR was recovered from a woman in her 30s with Graves disease. The sequencing here drew on peripheral blood mononuclear cells (PBMCs), taken at new diagnosis, from a patient treated with antithyroid drugs.

CDR3 protein: CSAKGSQEMNTEAFF. In nucleotides, the CDR3 is TGCAGTGCCAAAGGCTCTCAGGAGATGAACACTGAAGCTTTCTTT. This rearrangement joins TRBV20-1 to TRBJ1-1; D ambiguous. Trimming stripped 6 bases from V and 0 bases from J, with 17 bases between. This CDR3 is 15 amino acids long. In germline, CDR1 is DFQATT, CDR2 SNEGSKA (reference sequence).